One and the same sample provided the 8 T cell receptor beta chains below, sequenced in a study of cytomegalovirus exposure and HLA in healthy donors. The PCR made use of 60 Vbeta and 13 Jbeta primers. Sequenced by immunoSEQ multiplex PCR; TCRdb stores in-frame clones only, minus some. The sample consists of 150,000 to 200,000 clones, around 75% of them appearing once. The sequenced sample consisted of PBMCs. The receptor source for this set is a male donor in good health and CMV-seropositive.

The chain recombines TRBV12-5 with TRBJ1-2; no definite D call. Trimming cost V 1 base and J 6 bases, with 6 bases left between them. The CDR3 is 12 residues long. The germline V gene encodes CDR1 LGHNT and CDR2 FRNRAP. CDR3 coding DNA: TGTGCTAGTGGTTTGGACTTCCATGGCTACACCTTC. The encoded protein is CASGLDFHGYTF.

The rearrangement links TRBV18 to TRBJ2-2, with D uncertain. CDR3 length equals 14 residues. V was cut by 5 bases and J by 7 bases, with 14 bases left in between. Germline V gives CDR1 KGHSH, CDR2 LQKENI. The CDR3 loop reads CASSDQKIIGELFF. The CDR3 DNA reads TGTGCCAGCTCAGATCAGAAAATCATCGGGGAGCTGTTTTTT.

About this clone: At one boundary the junction diverges from the germline segment, which might be a read error. The rearrangement links TRBV29-1 to TRBJ2-7; D not certain. In germline, CDR1 is SQVTM, CDR2 ANQGSEA. CDR3 length equals 11 residues. This CDR3 reads CSAEDRYEQYF. The CDR3 DNA sequence: TGCAGCGCTGAAGACCGCTACGAGCAGTACTTC.

The chain has TRBV29-1 and TRBJ2-3, with 10 bases matching TRBD1. Trimming removed 4 bases from V and 4 bases from J; junction bases left unmatched: 5. The CDR3 is 14 amino acids. Germline CDR1 SQVTM, CDR2 ANQGSEA. Here the CDR3 reads CSVVGTGVPDTQYF. In DNA, the CDR3 is TGCAGCGTTGTTGGGACAGGGGTACCAGATACGCAGTATTTT.

The chain is built from TRBV18 and TRBJ2-5; TRBD1 agrees at 7 bases. TRBJ2-7 matches the DNA end more closely, so the J call is doubtful. Germline values: CDR1 KGHSH, CDR2 LQKENI. The CDR3 is 14 residues long. The chain's CDR3 is CASSPPAGGYEQYF. The CDR3 DNA reads as TGTGCCAGCTCACCACCCGCAGGGGGTTACGAGCAGTACTTC.

The chain carries TRBV10-3 and TRBJ2-1; D possibly corresponds to TRBD1 (6 bases). Trimming removed 6 bases at V and 7 bases at J, with 16 bases between. The germline V gene has CDR1 ENHRY and CDR2 SYGVKD. The CDR3 is made up of 14 amino acids. The CDR3: CAIRSWDTENEQFF. CDR3 bases: TGTGCCATCAGGAGTTGGGACACAGAAAATGAGCAGTTCTTC.

The rearrangement joins TRBV18 to TRBJ1-6; 8 bases agree with TRBD1. The CDR3 totals 14 residues. From germline, CDR1 is KGHSH and CDR2 LQKENI. Trimming took 3 bases from V and 7 from J; bases not matched to a gene: 2. The CDR3 DNA sequence: TGTGCCAGCTCACCGGGACAGGAAAATTCACCCCTCCACTTT. Translated, it gives CASSPGQENSPLHF.

The DNA of the CDR3 is TGTGCCTGGAGGTACAAAGGGGGAGAATCCTACGAGCAGTACTTC. Protein product: CAWRYKGGESYEQYF. J is TRBJ2-7 and V is TRBV30; TRBD1 is a possible D gene (6 bases). V gave up 3 bases and J gave up 1 base, with 16 bases separating them. The CDR3 consists of 15 residues. Germline values: CDR1 GTSNPN, CDR2 SVGIG (reference sequence).